The clone carrying this T cell receptor beta chain was detected many times. Its matching antigen is unknown. Making the TCR beta libraries involved quantitative 5'-RACE with molecular barcodes. MiXCR was run by TCRdb on the 5' RACE reads, yielding one entry per CDR3 protein. The data contain over 100,000 distinct CDR3 sequences, approximately 10% of them singletons. The germline V gene has CDR1 SGHDT and CDR2 YYEEEE. The CDR3 consists of 16 residues. Trimming removed 4 bases at V and 4 bases at J, with 18 bases between. The sample comes from a study of CD8 T cells in ankylosing spondylitis. Study results and caveats: Prior literature has documented some motif variants in synovial fluid and blood from reactive arthritis.

The V and J genes are TRBV5-6 and TRBJ1-5; D unresolved. Source material: blood, either unsorted or a sorted T cell fraction (not recorded which). This TCR was recovered from a female donor with ankylosing spondylitis or in good health (not recorded which). The DNA for the CDR3 is TGTGCCAGCAGCGGCCAGAAGGAGAGCCGGAATCAGCCCCAGCATTTT. Translation gives CASSGQKESRNQPQHF.